One sample yielded the 25 T cell receptor beta chains listed below, sequenced in a study of blood T cell repertoires in COVID-19. The assay was immunoSEQ multiplex PCR, and TCRdb's table has in-frame clones only and misses some. The sample shows about 160,000 clones, over 70% of them seen only once. The sample was peripheral blood. The receptors originated from a woman of 80 years or more with active or convalescent COVID-19.

The CDR3 region has the DNA TGTGCCAGTACCATCCAACAGGGGAGTGATGAAGCTTTCTTT. Protein product: CASTIQQGSDEAFF. The chain has TRBV19 and TRBJ1-1; 7 nucleotides agree with TRBD1. CDR3 length equals 14 residues. Germline-derived CDR1 and CDR2 are LNHDA and SQIVND (reference sequence). After removal of 7 bases from V and 7 bases from J, the junction contained 12 bases not matched to a gene.

This rearrangement joins TRBV7-2 to TRBJ2-3, with TRBD2 matching 13 bases. V lost 2 bases, J lost 5 bases, and 4 bases stayed unmatched. Per the germline V gene, CDR1 is SGHTA and CDR2 is FQGNSA. CDR3 length: 16 amino acids. CDR3 in DNA: TGTGCCAGCAGCTTATCCGGGACTAGCGGGGTAGATACGCAGTATTTT. Translated, it gives CASSLSGTSGVDTQYF.

V is TRBV7-2 and J is TRBJ1-2; tentatively, D is TRBD1 (6 bases). V dropped 7 bases and J dropped 3 bases, with 9 bases sitting between them. Germline-derived CDR1 and CDR2 are SGHTA and FQGNSA. The CDR3 totals 12 residues. This chain's CDR3 is CASTGADYGYTF. In DNA, the CDR3 is TGTGCCAGCACAGGGGCTGACTATGGCTACACCTTC. Supplemented by reference TRBV7-2 and TRBJ1-2, the full variable domain reads GAGVSQSPSNKVTEKGKDVELRCDPISGHTALYWYRQSLGQGLEFLIYFQGNSAPDKSGLPSDRFSAERTGGSVSTLTIQRTQQEDSAVYLCASTGADYGYTFGSGTRLTVV.

The rearrangement links TRBV7-3 to TRBJ2-6; TRBD1 matches 8 bases. V lost 4 bases and J lost 0; bases outside the gene matches: 2. The CDR3 loop spans 16 amino acids. Germline CDR1 and CDR2: SGHTA and FQGTGA. The CDR3: CASSSGGTSGANVLTF. The CDR3 DNA sequence: TGTGCCAGCAGCTCAGGGGGCACCTCTGGGGCCAACGTCCTGACTTTC.

The V gene is TRBV25-1, the J gene TRBJ1-2, with 10 bases that match TRBD1. CDR1 is MGHDK and CDR2 is SYGVNS in the germline V gene. This CDR3 has 12 residues. V was clipped by 8 bases and J by 3 bases; unmatched bases: 0. The CDR3 protein is CASGTGDYGYTF. The CDR3 bases are TGTGCCAGCGGGACAGGGGACTATGGCTACACCTTC.

This clone came up once. V and J are TRBV7-9 and TRBJ2-3; D is perhaps TRBD2 (7 bases). V dropped 4 bases and J dropped 1 base, with 21 bases sitting between them. This CDR3 comprises 18 residues. Germline loops: CDR1 SEHNR, CDR2 FQNEAQ (reference sequence). The CDR3 DNA follows: TGTGCCAGCAGCTCGGCGGGGGCCCGGTCCTCTGGCACAGATACGCAGTATTTT. This gives the protein CASSSAGARSSGTDTQYF.

The gene calls are TRBV4-3 and TRBJ1-3, with TRBD1 identical over 10 bases. Germline CDR1 LGHNA, CDR2 YSLEER. The CDR3 is 16 amino acids. V lost 6 bases, J lost 3 bases, and 8 bases stayed unmatched. CDR3 protein: CASSPHGQGDGNTIYF. CDR3 coding DNA: TGCGCCAGCAGTCCCCACGGACAGGGGGATGGAAACACCATATATTTT.

This chain uses TRBV5-1 with TRBJ1-1; perhaps TRBD1 as D (5 bases). From germline, CDR1 is SGHRS and CDR2 YFSETQ. The length of the CDR3 is 16 residues. The ends were cut back, 0 bases at V and 1 base at J, with 13 bases in the middle. The CDR3 coding sequence is TGCGCCAGCAGCTTGGGGACAATTCTCCAGAACACTGAAGCTTTCTTT. Protein product: CASSLGTILQNTEAFF.

V usage is TRBV10-2 and J usage is TRBJ2-3, with a weak D call TRBD2 (7 bases). The germline V and J ends were trimmed by 3 bases and 0 bases, with 16 bases remaining between them. There are 17 residues in the CDR3. Germline V gives CDR1 WSHSY, CDR2 SAAADI. This CDR3 is CASSDGRGAFSTDTQYF. The CDR3, as DNA: TGCGCCAGCAGTGACGGACGGGGGGCGTTTAGCACAGATACGCAGTATTTT.

The chain recombines TRBV6-5 with TRBJ1-2; unclear D gene. Germline CDR1 reads MNHEY; CDR2 reads SVGAGI. The length of the CDR3 is 15 residues. The germline V and J ends were trimmed by 0 bases and 4 bases, with 12 bases remaining between them. CDR3 in DNA: TGTGCCAGCAGTTACTCGAGCTTCGACACCTATGGCTACACCTTC. Translation gives CASSYSSFDTYGYTF.

This clone has only one observation. This rearrangement joins TRBV5-4 to TRBJ1-2; D not certain. Trimming removed 6 bases at V and 1 base at J, with 16 bases between. The CDR3 runs 15 residues. Germline V gene lookup returns CDR1 SGHNT and CDR2 YYREEE (reference sequence). CDR3 DNA sequence: TGTGCCAGCACTGTGGGAGGAACGGGTAACTATGGCTACACCTTC. Residues: CASTVGGTGNYGYTF.

The chain employs TRBV4-3 and TRBJ1-3, with D possibly matching TRBD1 (5 bases). Germline CDR1 reads LGHNA; CDR2 reads YSLEER. Trimming removed 0 bases at V and 3 bases at J, with 12 bases between. CDR3 length equals 16 residues. The chain's CDR3 is CASSQDGQGDGNTIYF. The CDR3 region has the DNA TGCGCCAGCAGCCAAGATGGTCAGGGTGATGGAAACACCATATATTTT.

This sequence joins TRBV3-1 (or the pseudogene TRBV3-2) and TRBJ1-5; D gene ambiguous. This CDR3 has 15 amino acids. The germline V gene has CDR1 LGHDT and CDR2 YNNKEL (reference sequence). Deletions cut 4 bases from V and 5 bases from J, with 15 bases between. This chain's CDR3 is CASSPEPGIDQPQHF. The CDR3 DNA follows: TGTGCCAGCAGCCCCGAACCGGGAATCGATCAGCCCCAGCATTTT.

V is TRBV15 and J is TRBJ1-1; TRBD1 matches at 8 bases. This CDR3 is 14 amino acids long. Germline loops: CDR1 LNHNV, CDR2 YYDKDF (reference sequence). Trimming at V came to 5 bases and at J to 11 bases, leaving 13 bases not matched to a gene. CDR3 in amino acids: CATSGLAGGAAAFF. The CDR3 nucleotides read TGTGCCACCAGCGGTTTGGCAGGGGGCGCCGCGGCTTTCTTT.

The chain joins TRBV27 to TRBJ2-7; 11 bases agree with TRBD1. J was trimmed by 2 bases and V by 2 bases; bases with no gene match: 2. There are 15 residues in the CDR3. Germline assignment: CDR1 MNHEY and CDR2 SMNVEV (reference sequence). The CDR3 reads CASSLLGQGAYEQYF. In DNA form, the CDR3 reads TGTGCCAGCAGTTTACTGGGACAGGGGGCCTACGAGCAGTACTTC.

The chain is built from TRBV3-1 (or the pseudogene TRBV3-2) and TRBJ2-2; D possibly corresponds to TRBD2 (6 bases). V was trimmed by 3 bases and J by 7 bases, leaving 12 bases between them. This CDR3 is 14 amino acids long. Germline CDR1 is LGHDT and CDR2 is YNNKEL (reference sequence). CDR3 in amino acids: CASSHGGIDGELFF. The CDR3 DNA follows: TGTGCCAGCAGCCATGGAGGGATCGACGGGGAGCTGTTTTTT.

V usage is TRBV6-6 and J usage is TRBJ2-7, with 7 nucleotides matching TRBD1. CDR3 size: 15 residues. Trimming took 8 bases from V and 5 from J; bases not matched to a gene: 15. CDR1 and CDR2 from the germline V gene are MNHNY and SVGAGI (reference sequence). The CDR3 spells CASDRGGAGINEQYF. As DNA, the CDR3 is TGTGCCAGCGATAGAGGGGGCGCAGGGATAAACGAGCAGTACTTC.

This clone was picked up a small number of times. Written as DNA, the CDR3 is TGTGCCAGCTCACCAGACAGCACCTTTGAAGCTTTCTTT. Protein product: CASSPDSTFEAFF. This chain uses TRBV18 with TRBJ1-1; D possibly corresponds to TRBD1 (5 bases). The CDR3 is 13 amino acids. Germline lookup yields CDR1 KGHSH and CDR2 LQKENI. Trimming took 2 bases from V and 7 from J, leaving 11 bases between them.

The chain recombines TRBV11-3 with TRBJ1-6; TRBD1 agrees at 7 bases. The J segment lost 5 bases and the V segment lost 4 bases, leaving 8 bases of the junction unmatched. Germline V CDR1 and CDR2: SGHNT, YENEEA. This CDR3 contains 16 residues. The CDR3 coding sequence is TGTGCCAGCAGCTCGAGGGGGCTCGCGGATAATTCACCCCTCCACTTT. This translates into CASSSRGLADNSPLHF.

V usage is TRBV9 and J usage is TRBJ2-3; D perhaps matches TRBD2 (5 bases). The CDR3 is 15 amino acids. Trimming took off 0 bases at V and 4 bases at J, with 12 bases between the two ends. Germline CDR1 reads SGDLS; CDR2 reads YYNGEE. In DNA form, the CDR3 reads TGTGCCAGCAGCGTAGAAGTTGAGGGCTCAGATACGCAGTATTTT. Translated, it gives CASSVEVEGSDTQYF.

This chain uses TRBV5-1 with TRBJ2-1; 15 positions match TRBD2. Germline V gene lookup returns CDR1 SGHRS and CDR2 YFSETQ. The CDR3 runs to 16 residues. With 4 bases clipped from V and 5 bases from J, the junction kept 4 bases outside the gene matches. CDR3 bases: TGCGCCAGCAGCCCCGGGACTAGCGGGGGGAACAATGAGCAGTTCTTC. This codes for CASSPGTSGGNNEQFF.

The chain links TRBV5-4 to TRBJ2-2; TRBD2 agrees at 10 bases. Trimming at V came to 2 bases and at J to 3 bases, leaving 1 base not matched to a gene. Germline V gives CDR1 SGHNT, CDR2 YYREEE (reference sequence). This CDR3 comprises 15 residues. CDR3 protein: CASSFLAGDTGELFF. The CDR3 coding sequence is TGTGCCAGCAGCTTCCTAGCGGGGGACACCGGGGAGCTGTTTTTT. Combining the CDR3 with reference TRBV5-4 and TRBJ2-2 gives the whole variable domain ETGVTQSPTHLIKTRGQQVTLRCSSQSGHNTVSWYQQALGQGPQFIFQYYREEENGRGNFPPRFSGLQFPNYSSELNVNALELDDSALYLCASSFLAGDTGELFFGEGSRLTVL.

This clone has a handful of counts. The V and J genes are TRBV18 and TRBJ1-1, with 7 bases aligning to TRBD1. CDR1 and CDR2 (germline): KGHSH, LQKENI. The junction had 2 bases not matched to a gene; V was cut back by 3 bases and J by 1 base. This CDR3 spans 14 amino acids. CDR3 sequence (DNA): TGTGCCAGCTCACCGGGACAGACGAACACTGAAGCTTTCTTT. Protein sequence: CASSPGQTNTEAFF.

This clone was recorded a few times. V usage is TRBV21-1 and J usage is TRBJ1-5. TRBV21-1 is listed as a pseudogene. The CDR3 runs 18 residues. The CDR3 is CASSSPDGWGDNNQPQHF. The CDR3 nucleotides read TGTGCCAGCAGCAGTCCTGACGGGTGGGGGGATAACAATCAGCCCCAGCATTTT.

V and J are TRBV19 and TRBJ1-2, with D tentatively TRBD1 (6 bases). Germline CDR1 and CDR2: LNHDA and SQIVND (reference sequence). The length of the CDR3 is 14 residues. Trimming shortened V by 8 bases and J by 4 bases, and 17 bases separated the two germline ends. CDR3 sequence: CASYRRGGIYGYTF. In DNA, the CDR3 is TGTGCCAGTTACCGCAGGGGAGGGATCTATGGCTACACCTTC. Supplemented by reference TRBV19 and TRBJ1-2, the full variable domain reads DGGITQSPKYLFRKEGQNVTLSCEQNLNHDAMYWYRQDPGQGLRLIYYSQIVNDFQKGDIAEGYSVSREKKESFPLTVTSAQKNPTAFYLCASYRRGGIYGYTFGSGTRLTVV.